Presented here are 14 T cell receptor beta chains from one specimen sequenced in a study of T-cell reconstitution after alpha-beta-depleted transplantation in children. Unique molecular identifiers were built into the TCRbeta library. In TCRdb, the PCR reads were re-called with MiXCR into one record per CDR3 protein. The data hold 250,000 to 400,000 distinct CDR3 sequences, with around 20% observed a single time. Sequenced material: PBMCs, mostly from graft donor cells, taken 180 days after TCRalphabeta/CD19-depleted stem cell transplant. The receptors originated from a male patient between 10 and 17 years old who had a stem cell transplant for acute lymphoblastic leukemia, so the T cells may come from the graft donor.

This clonotype has just a few counts. The rearrangement uses TRBV6-2 or TRBV6-3 and TRBJ2-3; 7 bases agree with TRBD2. The junction had 16 bases not matched to a gene; V was cut back by 8 bases and J by 2 bases. The CDR3 consists of 17 residues. Germline CDR1 MNHEY, CDR2 SVGEGT. The CDR3: CASRILPTSALTDTQYF. CDR3 DNA: TGTGCCAGCCGCATACTACCCACTAGCGCCCTCACAGATACGCAGTATTTT.

This clonotype occurred many times. CDR3 coding DNA: TGTGCCAGCAGCCGTAGCGGATTCTCCTACGAGCAGTACTTC. Its protein is CASSRSGFSYEQYF. J is TRBJ2-7 and V is TRBV27; the D gene is possibly TRBD2 (6 bases). The germline V gene has CDR1 MNHEY and CDR2 SMNVEV (reference sequence). Trimming shortened V by 6 bases and J by 0 bases, and 12 bases separated the two germline ends. The CDR3 has 14 residues.

The J gene is TRBJ2-3, the V gene TRBV5-4, with unresolved D. The CDR3 runs 14 residues. Per germline, CDR1 SGHNT and CDR2 YYREEE (reference sequence). V lost 4 bases and J lost 1, with 10 bases in between. CDR3 sequence: CASSPRVGTDTQYF. The DNA of the CDR3 is TGTGCCAGCAGCCCTCGGGTCGGCACAGATACGCAGTATTTT.

This clonotype was counted ten times or more. The chain couples TRBV5-1 to TRBJ2-1; a weak D match, TRBD2 (5 bases). CDR3 length equals 12 residues. The V gene lost 3 bases and the J gene lost 12 bases, with 13 bases spanning the gap. Germline V gene sequence: CDR1 SGHRS, CDR2 YFSETQ. The CDR3 DNA reads as TGCGCCAGCAGCTACGAACCGGGATCGCAGTTCTTC. It codes for CASSYEPGSQFF. Using reference TRBV5-1 and TRBJ2-1 for the parts outside the CDR3, the full variable domain is KAGVTQTPRYLIKTRGQQVTLSCSPISGHRSVSWYQQTPGQGLQFLFEYFSETQRNKGNFPGRFSGRQFSNSRSEMNVSTLELGDSALYLCASSYEPGSQFFGPGTRLTVL.

This clonotype occurred a few times. The chain combines TRBV7-6 with TRBJ2-3, with 14 bases fitting TRBD2. Germline V gene lookup returns CDR1 SGHVS and CDR2 FNYEAQ. Germline trimming cut 0 bases from V and 7 bases from J; bases unmatched to any gene: 9. The length of the CDR3 is 18 residues. The CDR3 nucleotides read TGTGCCAGCAGCTTAGCCCCTGGGACTAGCGGGGGCAGGAATACGCAGTATTTT. Residues: CASSLAPGTSGGRNTQYF.

This clonotype has only a few counts. J is TRBJ2-7 and V is TRBV29-1; tentatively, D is TRBD1 (5 bases). V was shortened by 5 bases and J by 4 bases, with 15 bases between the two germline ends. Germline lookup yields CDR1 SQVTM and CDR2 ANQGSEA. The CDR3 sequence is 13 residues long. The CDR3 coding sequence is TGCAGCGTTCTTCCAGGGAATCAGTACGAGCAGTACTTC. As protein: CSVLPGNQYEQYF.

The J gene is TRBJ1-1, the V gene TRBV7-9; D is ambiguous. Germline lookup yields CDR1 SEHNR and CDR2 FQNEAQ (reference sequence). V lost 5 bases and J lost 4, with 17 bases in between. CDR3 size: 15 residues. The CDR3 nucleotides are TGTGCCAGCAGCCCCAACGGCCTGACAACCACTGAAGCTTTCTTT. It yields the protein CASSPNGLTTTEAFF.

This clonotype has a handful of counts. V is TRBV4-1 and J is TRBJ1-5; TRBD1 agrees at 10 bases. J gave up 5 bases and V 4 bases, and 5 bases lay outside the gene matches. The CDR3 consists of 15 residues. Germline values: CDR1 MGHRA, CDR2 YSYEKL. The CDR3: CASSLTGTGDQPQHF. For the CDR3, the DNA is TGCGCCAGCAGCCTAACCGGGACAGGGGATCAGCCCCAGCATTTT.

This clonotype has just a few counts. This CDR3 is CSAVGARPVDGYTF. CDR3 in DNA: TGCAGCGCCGTGGGGGCCAGGCCGGTGGATGGCTACACCTTC. The chain joins TRBV29-1 to TRBJ1-2; D may be TRBD1 (6 bases). CDR3 length: 14 amino acids. The V gene's germline CDR1 is SQVTM and CDR2 ANQGSEA. Trimming removed 7 bases at V and 6 bases at J, with 21 bases between.

This chain joins TRBV3-1 and TRBJ2-5; TRBD2 matches at 9 bases. V was clipped by 2 bases and J by 4 bases; unmatched bases: 11. The length of the CDR3 is 17 residues. In germline, CDR1 is LGHDT, CDR2 YNNKEL (reference sequence). CDR3 residues: CASSQPLSGRGRETQYF. DNA of the CDR3: TGTGCCAGCAGCCAACCTCTTAGCGGGAGAGGGAGAGAGACCCAGTACTTC.

This chain uses TRBV3-1 with TRBJ2-4; 7 bases match TRBD2. This CDR3 is 15 amino acids long. Germline V lookup: CDR1 LGHDT, CDR2 YNNKEL (reference sequence). V was pared by 3 bases and J by 4 bases, with 6 bases of the junction left unmatched. The CDR3 is CASSHLPSGKNIQYF. The CDR3 bases are TGTGCCAGCAGCCACCTGCCTAGCGGAAAAAACATTCAGTACTTC.

This clonotype occurred a few times. This chain connects TRBV11-2 to TRBJ1-5, with 10 bases matching TRBD1. Germline CDR1 is SGHAT and CDR2 is FQNNGV. Trimming at V came to 5 bases and at J to 0 bases, leaving 13 bases not matched to a gene. CDR3 length equals 19 residues. The CDR3 is CASSRKGTGAVYSNQPQHF. The CDR3 nucleotides are TGTGCCAGCAGCCGAAAAGGGACAGGGGCCGTGTATAGCAATCAGCCCCAGCATTTT.

The V gene is TRBV19, the J gene TRBJ2-1; D possibly corresponds to TRBD1 (5 bases). V lost 1 base and J 7 bases, leaving 11 bases between the germline ends. This CDR3 spans 14 amino acids. Germline V gene sequence: CDR1 LNHDA, CDR2 SQIVND (reference sequence). CDR3 DNA sequence: TGTGCCAGTAGTATAGGACAACCAGGGAATGAGCAGTTCTTC. Amino acid sequence: CASSIGQPGNEQFF. The whole variable domain, remainder taken from reference TRBV19 and TRBJ2-1, is DGGITQSPKYLFRKEGQNVTLSCEQNLNHDAMYWYRQDPGQGLRLIYYSQIVNDFQKGDIAEGYSVSREKKESFPLTVTSAQKNPTAFYLCASSIGQPGNEQFFGPGTRLTVL.

This clonotype was recorded a few times. V is TRBV21-1 and J is TRBJ1-1. TRBV21-1 is a known pseudogene. This CDR3 comprises 13 residues. The DNA of the CDR3 is TGTGCCACCAGAAGAAGGACCTACACTGAAGCTTTCTTT. Translating it yields CATRRRTYTEAFF.